The 10 T cell receptor beta chains listed next were all sequenced from one sample in a study of control samples from healthy donors and cancer patients. Generated by immunoSEQ multiplex PCR, the TCRdb table keeps only in-frame clones and is missing some. This sample carries 110,000 to 150,000 clones, roughly 90% of them seen once, and the ten largest clones take over 4.5%. Sequenced input: blood. These TCRs come from a young man in good health.

This chain joins TRBV10-3 and TRBJ1-5, with 9 bases matching TRBD1. Germline values: CDR1 ENHRY, CDR2 SYGVKD. The V and J ends lost 0 bases and 2 bases, in that order; junction bases with no gene match: 8. The CDR3 consists of 18 residues. CDR3 protein: CAISESKTGGVGNQPQHF. The CDR3 bases are TGTGCCATCAGTGAGTCAAAGACAGGGGGGGTCGGCAATCAGCCCCAGCATTTT.

This rearrangement joins TRBV6-5 to TRBJ1-6; D is unclear. V was trimmed by 6 bases and J by 14 bases, leaving 17 bases between them. This CDR3 is 13 amino acids long. In germline, CDR1 is MNHEY, CDR2 SVGAGI. CDR3 amino acids: CASSERRFGTLHF. The CDR3 DNA sequence: TGTGCCAGCAGCGAGAGGAGGTTTGGTACCCTCCACTTT.

The rearrangement uses TRBV7-2 and TRBJ1-4; D ambiguous. V was clipped by 1 base and J by 5 bases, with 8 bases between them. The CDR3 covers 14 residues. Germline-derived CDR1 and CDR2 are SGHTA and FQGNSA. The DNA of the CDR3 is TGTGCCAGCAGCTTAGGACCTTCAAATGAAAAACTGTTTTTT. This translates into CASSLGPSNEKLFF.

V is TRBV5-8 and J is TRBJ1-5; possible D gene TRBD1, 6 bases. The CDR3 has 15 residues. Germline V gives CDR1 SGHTS, CDR2 YDEGEE. Trimming took off 4 bases at V and 2 bases at J, with 13 bases between the two ends. The CDR3 coding sequence is TGTGCCAGCAGCGCCGGACAGTCCCGCAATCAGCCCCAGCATTTT. It yields the protein CASSAGQSRNQPQHF.

Only a few counts were recorded for this clone. This chain links TRBV7-3 with TRBJ2-1; 11 bases are a match to TRBD1. Per the germline V gene, CDR1 is SGHTA and CDR2 is FQGTGA. With V trimmed by 3 bases and J by 9 bases, 7 bases remained unmatched. The CDR3 has 15 amino acids. The CDR3 DNA sequence: TGTGCCAGCAGCTTGGGACAGGGGGTTATCGGTGAGCAGTTCTTC. Translating gives CASSLGQGVIGEQFF.

The chain uses TRBV5-4 and TRBJ2-3; 12 positions agree with TRBD1. With V trimmed by 1 base and J by 4 bases, 4 bases remained unmatched. The CDR3 has 16 amino acids. The germline gives CDR1 SGHNT, CDR2 YYREEE (reference sequence). CDR3 loop: CASSLPGQGAADTQYF. The CDR3 DNA sequence: TGTGCCAGCAGCTTGCCGGGACAGGGGGCTGCAGATACGCAGTATTTT.

The chain employs TRBV11-3 and TRBJ1-6; no definite D call. CDR3 size: 13 residues. Germline CDR1 reads SGHNT; CDR2 reads YENEEA. V lost 2 bases and J lost 3, with 2 bases in between. DNA for the CDR3: TGTGCCAGCAGCTTATTCTATAATTCACCCCTCCACTTT. The encoded protein is CASSLFYNSPLHF.

The chain links TRBV3-1 (or the pseudogene TRBV3-2) to TRBJ2-7; 7 positions match TRBD2. This CDR3 spans 15 amino acids. The V gene end was trimmed by 2 bases and the J gene end by 2 bases; junction bases not matched to a gene: 6. Per germline, CDR1 LGHDT and CDR2 YNNKEL (reference sequence). Written as DNA, the CDR3 is TGTGCCAGCAGCCAACGGCGGGGGACCACCTACGAGCAGTACTTC. The encoded protein is CASSQRRGTTYEQYF.

The chain is built from TRBV7-9 and TRBJ2-7; D is tentatively TRBD1 or TRBD2 (6 bases each). Germline assignment: CDR1 SEHNR and CDR2 FQNEAQ (reference sequence). V was clipped by 1 base and J by 3 bases, with 10 bases between them. This CDR3 is 14 amino acids long. The CDR3 spells CASSLEGGRYEQYF. In nucleotides, the CDR3 is TGTGCCAGCAGCTTAGAGGGGGGCCGCTACGAGCAGTACTTC.

This clone was detected a few times. The genes are TRBV6-5 and TRBJ2-7; perhaps D is TRBD1 or TRBD2 (5 bases each). V gave up 6 bases and J gave up 7 bases, with 22 bases separating them. The germline CDR1 and CDR2 sequences are MNHEY and SVGAGI. There are 15 residues in the CDR3. This CDR3 is CASSRYGTAGGEQYF. CDR3 DNA: TGTGCCAGCAGCCGCTACGGGACGGCCGGCGGAGAGCAGTACTTC.